This entry is about one T cell receptor (beta chain). What it binds is not known. RNA transcripts were the template for amplifying TCR beta CDR3 regions. The TCR CDR3 was amplified in a first-round RT-PCR using the HTBI primer set. TCRdb called the multiplex PCR reads again in MiXCR, with one record for every CDR3 protein. The profile shows about 380,000 distinct CDR3 sequences, about 14% of them singletons. Ophthalmopathy cases met thresholds of Clinical Activity Score at least 3, NOSPECS grade at least 4 and duration under 3 months. These data are taken from a study of T cells in Graves' hyperthyroidism and ophthalmopathy. Across the whole study: Peripheral blood was collected at initial diagnosis, before any treatment. Findings and caveats of the study: The model anticipated ophthalmopathy a median about 6.5 months pre-onset. Clonotypes that were expanded in thyroid above 0.001 mostly appeared in blood too.

The TCR sequence derives from a woman in her twenties or thirties with Graves' ophthalmopathy. The sample consisted of blood.

CDR3 amino acids: CASSQGSRNTGELFF. DNA of the CDR3: TGTGCCAGCAGCCAAGGGTCCAGGAACACCGGGGAGCTGTTTTTT. This chain joins TRBV13 and TRBJ2-2; unclear D gene. Trimming took 5 bases from V and 1 from J, leaving 11 bases between them. The CDR3 runs to 15 residues. CDR1 is PRHDT, CDR2 FYEKMQ, per germline (reference sequence).